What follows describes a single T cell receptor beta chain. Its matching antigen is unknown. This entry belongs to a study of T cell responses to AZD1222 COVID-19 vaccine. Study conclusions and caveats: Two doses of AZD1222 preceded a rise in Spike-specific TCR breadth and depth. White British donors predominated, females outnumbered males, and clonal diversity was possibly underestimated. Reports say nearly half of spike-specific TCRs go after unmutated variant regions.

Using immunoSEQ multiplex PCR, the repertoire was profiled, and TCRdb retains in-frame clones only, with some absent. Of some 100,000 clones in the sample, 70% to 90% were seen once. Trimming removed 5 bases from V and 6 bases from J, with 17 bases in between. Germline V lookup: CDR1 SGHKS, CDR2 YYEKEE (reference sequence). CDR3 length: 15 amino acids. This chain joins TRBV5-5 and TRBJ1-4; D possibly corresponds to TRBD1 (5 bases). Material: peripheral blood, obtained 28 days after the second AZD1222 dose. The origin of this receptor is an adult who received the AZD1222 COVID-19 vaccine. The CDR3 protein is CASRLMGTVDEKLFF. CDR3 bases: TGTGCCAGCAGGTTGATGGGGACGGTGGATGAAAAACTGTTTTTT.